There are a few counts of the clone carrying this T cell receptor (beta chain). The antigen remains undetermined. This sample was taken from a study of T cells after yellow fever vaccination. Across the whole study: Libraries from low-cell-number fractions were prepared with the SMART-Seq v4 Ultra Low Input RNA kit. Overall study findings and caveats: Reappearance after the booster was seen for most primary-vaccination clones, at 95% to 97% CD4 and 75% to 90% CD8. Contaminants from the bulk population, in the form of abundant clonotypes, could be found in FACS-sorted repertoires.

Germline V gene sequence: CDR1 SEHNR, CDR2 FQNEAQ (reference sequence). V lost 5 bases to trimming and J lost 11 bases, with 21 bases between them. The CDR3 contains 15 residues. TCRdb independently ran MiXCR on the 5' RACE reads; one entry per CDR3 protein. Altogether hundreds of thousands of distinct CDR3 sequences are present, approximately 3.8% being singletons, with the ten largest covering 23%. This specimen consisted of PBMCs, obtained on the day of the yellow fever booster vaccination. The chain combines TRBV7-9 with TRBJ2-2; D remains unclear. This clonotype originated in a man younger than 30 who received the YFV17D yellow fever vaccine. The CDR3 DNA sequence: TGTGCCAGCAGCCCACCTAGGGTCGGGCGTCCCGAGCTGTTTTTT. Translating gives CASSPPRVGRPELFF.